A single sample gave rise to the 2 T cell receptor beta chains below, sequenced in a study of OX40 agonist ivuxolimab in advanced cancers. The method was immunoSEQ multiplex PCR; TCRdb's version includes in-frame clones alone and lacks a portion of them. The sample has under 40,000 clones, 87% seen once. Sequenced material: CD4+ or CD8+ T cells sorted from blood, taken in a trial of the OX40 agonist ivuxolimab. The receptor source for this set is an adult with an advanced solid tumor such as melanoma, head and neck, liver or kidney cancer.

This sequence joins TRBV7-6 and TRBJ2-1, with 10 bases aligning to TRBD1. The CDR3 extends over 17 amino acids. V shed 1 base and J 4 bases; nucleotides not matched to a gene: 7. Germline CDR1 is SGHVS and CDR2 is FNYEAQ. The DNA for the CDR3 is TGTGCCAGCAGCTTAGAGCTAGGACAGGGGGTATACAATGAGCAGTTCTTC. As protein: CASSLELGQGVYNEQFF.

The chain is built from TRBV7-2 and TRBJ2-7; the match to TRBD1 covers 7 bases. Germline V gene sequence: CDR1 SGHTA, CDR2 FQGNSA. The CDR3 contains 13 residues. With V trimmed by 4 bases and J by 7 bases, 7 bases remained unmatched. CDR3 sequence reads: CASSSTGYGEQYF. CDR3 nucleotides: TGTGCCAGCAGCTCGACAGGGTATGGGGAGCAGTACTTC.